The 7 T cell receptor beta chains below come from one sample, sequenced in a study of blood T cells in healthy people across ages. Sample-barcoded 5' priming and a J-beta primer mix drove a second PCR of roughly 6 to 12 cycles. Each CDR3 protein gets one entry after TCRdb re-called the 5' RACE reads with MiXCR. The sample consists of 1.5 million to 2 million distinct CDR3 sequences, 40% to 55% of them appearing once. Sequenced: blood. The receptors originated from a woman between 35 and 50 years old in good health.

This clonotype has at least ten counts. This rearrangement joins TRBV7-2 to TRBJ2-7, with D possibly matching TRBD2 (7 bases). Per the germline V gene, CDR1 is SGHTA and CDR2 is FQGNSA. The CDR3 is 15 residues long. Trimming removed 1 base at V and 1 base at J, with 11 bases between. CDR3: CASSLEAGASYEQYF. The DNA of the CDR3 is TGTGCCAGCAGCTTAGAGGCGGGGGCTTCCTACGAGCAGTACTTC.

The chain recombines TRBV20-1 with TRBJ2-5; possible D gene TRBD1, 6 bases. This CDR3 has 13 residues. The germline V and J ends were trimmed by 6 bases and 7 bases, with 18 bases remaining between them. CDR1 is DFQATT, CDR2 SNEGSKA, per germline (reference sequence). The CDR3 DNA follows: TGCAGTGCCTTAGAGGGACACTGGGGGACCCAGTACTTC. This translates into CSALEGHWGTQYF.

The gene calls are TRBV19 and TRBJ2-3, with no clear D. The germline V gene encodes CDR1 LNHDA and CDR2 SQIVND (reference sequence). The CDR3 has 13 amino acids. CDR3 nucleotides: TGTTCAACATTAGATTCTAGCACAGATACGCAGTATTTT. As protein: CSTLDSSTDTQYF.

This clonotype has just a few counts. The J gene is TRBJ2-3, the V gene TRBV7-3, with 10 bases lining up with TRBD2. The CDR3 is made up of 18 amino acids. The V segment lost 4 bases and the J segment 6 bases; nucleotides outside the gene matches: 16. Germline V gene lookup returns CDR1 SGHTA and CDR2 FQGTGA. The CDR3 nucleotides are TGTGCCAGCAGCTCCTCTGGAGCTAGCGGGGGAGCCCGGGATACGCAGTATTTT. Translation gives CASSSSGASGGARDTQYF.

This clonotype was found a few times. The chain couples TRBV29-1 to TRBJ2-4; the D gene is possibly TRBD2 (6 bases). CDR3 size: 17 residues. Germline V lookup: CDR1 SQVTM, CDR2 ANQGSEA. V lost 7 bases and J 0 bases, leaving 22 bases between the germline ends. The CDR3 loop is CSANQRQLGGAKNIQYF. CDR3 DNA: TGCAGCGCAAACCAGAGACAGTTGGGGGGAGCCAAAAACATTCAGTACTTC.

The V and J genes are TRBV6-5 and TRBJ1-2; no clear D. The V and J ends lost 1 base and 4 bases respectively, with 10 bases between them. The CDR3 covers 14 residues. Germline V gene sequence: CDR1 MNHEY, CDR2 SVGAGI. In DNA form, the CDR3 reads TGTGCCAGCAGTTACTATCACGGCCCCTATGGCTACACCTTC. Its protein is CASSYYHGPYGYTF.

This clonotype appeared a few times. The rearrangement links TRBV6-5 to TRBJ2-4; either TRBD1 or TRBD2 may supply D (5 bases each). The germline V and J ends were trimmed by 3 bases and 0 bases, with 18 bases remaining between them. Germline V CDR1 and CDR2: MNHEY, SVGAGI. The CDR3 runs to 18 residues. CDR3 amino acids: CASSYRGPSISAKNIQYF. As DNA, the CDR3 is TGTGCCAGCAGTTATCGGGGCCCCAGTATATCAGCCAAAAACATTCAGTACTTC.